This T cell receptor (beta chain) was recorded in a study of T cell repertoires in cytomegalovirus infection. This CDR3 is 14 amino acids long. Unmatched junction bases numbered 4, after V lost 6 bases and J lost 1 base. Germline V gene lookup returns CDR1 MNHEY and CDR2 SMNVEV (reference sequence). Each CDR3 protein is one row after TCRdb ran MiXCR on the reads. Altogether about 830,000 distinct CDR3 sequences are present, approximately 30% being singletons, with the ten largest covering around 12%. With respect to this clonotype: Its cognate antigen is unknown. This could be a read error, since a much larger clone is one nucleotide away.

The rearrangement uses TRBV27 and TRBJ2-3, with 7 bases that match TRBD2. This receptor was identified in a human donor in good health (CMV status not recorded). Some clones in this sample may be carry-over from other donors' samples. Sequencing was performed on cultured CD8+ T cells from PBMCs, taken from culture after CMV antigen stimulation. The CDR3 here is CASSPAGRTDTQYF. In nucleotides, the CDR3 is TGTGCCAGCAGCCCAGCGGGGCGCACAGATACGCAGTATTTT.